This paragraph covers one T cell receptor (beta chain) sequence. The antigen remains unidentified. Per the germline V gene, CDR1 is SQVTM and CDR2 is ANQGSEA. The V gene lost 7 bases and the J gene lost 0 bases, with 19 bases spanning the gap. CDR3 length: 16 residues. The record originates from a study of beta chain features in type 1 diabetes. Study information: What patients shared with healthy donors was a similar profile of age, gender and cell yields. Whole-study findings and limits: Healthy donors had naive, central memory and Treg TCRB repertoires that appeared less similar than those seen among patients.

Averaging approximately 110 mL, one heparinised blood draw came from each individual donor. Investigators reverse transcribed all isolated RNA, so they sequenced expressed TCRB transcripts. Assay: immunoSEQ multiplex PCR; the TCRdb copy retains only in-frame clones and omits some. The sample lists about 330,000 clones, 9.5% to 12% occurring once. Sequences were obtained from naive CD4+ T cells from blood. The genes are TRBV29-1 and TRBJ2-1; D is possibly TRBD1 (5 bases). The receptor comes from a woman aged 25 to 45 in good health. Written as DNA, the CDR3 is TGCAGCGGGCTACAGGACCTCCCGAGCTCCTACAATGAGCAGTTCTTC. This gives the protein CSGLQDLPSSYNEQFF.